The 21 T cell receptor beta chains below all came from one sample that was sequenced in a study of early T cells in non-severe SARS-CoV-2 infection. One entry per CDR3 protein results from TCRdb running MiXCR on the 5' RACE reads. The sample consists of 45,000 or so distinct CDR3 sequences, 3% to 4% of them appearing once. The material sequenced was whole blood. The receptor set was obtained from an adult who was a healthcare worker with PCR-confirmed SARS-CoV-2 infection or an uninfected control (not recorded which).

This clonotype was recorded many times. The CDR3 protein is CASSGPTTSYTGELFF. The CDR3, as DNA: TGTGCCAGCAGTGGACCGACGACTAGTTACACCGGGGAGCTGTTTTTT. J is TRBJ2-2 and V is TRBV2, with D perhaps matching TRBD2 (6 bases). The germline V gene encodes CDR1 SNHLY and CDR2 FYNNEI. V dropped 4 bases and J dropped 3 bases, with 15 bases sitting between them. CDR3 length equals 16 residues. The variable domain in full, with the rest retrieved from reference TRBV2 and TRBJ2-2, is EPEVTQTPSHQVTQMGQEVILRCVPISNHLYFYWYRQILGQKVEFLVSFYNNEISEKSEIFDDQFSVERPDGSNFTLKIRSTKLEDSAMYFCASSGPTTSYTGELFFGEGSRLTVL.

This clonotype was observed at least ten times. The rearrangement joins TRBV6-5 to TRBJ2-7; D is unclear. The CDR3 covers 14 residues. V gave up 5 bases and J gave up 4 bases, with 15 bases separating them. The germline gives CDR1 MNHEY, CDR2 SVGAGI. The CDR3 nucleotides read TGTGCCAGCAGTGATGGGTACGGAGAATACGAGCAGTACTTC. It codes for CASSDGYGEYEQYF.

This clonotype was recorded a few times. This chain connects TRBV12-3 or TRBV12-4 to TRBJ1-6; D is undetermined. The CDR3 is 12 residues long. Trimming removed 6 bases from V and 8 bases from J, with 8 bases in between. The CDR3 spells CASSIPYSPLHF. In nucleotides, the CDR3 is TGTGCCAGCAGCATTCCCTATTCACCCCTCCACTTT.

This clonotype was picked up many times. The rearrangement links TRBV20-1 to TRBJ1-1; unclear D gene. Germline-derived CDR1 and CDR2 are DFQATT and SNEGSKA (reference sequence). The CDR3 contains 13 residues. V lost 0 bases and J lost 4, with 9 bases in between. Here the CDR3 reads CSARDHGSTEAFF. The CDR3 bases are TGCAGTGCTAGAGACCATGGGAGCACTGAAGCTTTCTTT.

This clonotype was recorded at least ten times. The V call is TRBV29-1, the J call TRBJ2-7, with D perhaps assigned TRBD1 or TRBD2 (5 bases each). The CDR3 runs 13 residues. V shed 6 bases and J shed 0 bases, with 12 bases lying between them. CDR1 SQVTM and CDR2 ANQGSEA come from the germline V gene. The CDR3 region is CSVRDVVSYEQYF. In DNA, the CDR3 is TGCAGCGTCAGGGACGTGGTCTCCTACGAGCAGTACTTC.

In its sample, this clonotype was seen many times. The V and J genes are TRBV13 and TRBJ2-1; 9 bases agree with TRBD1. The CDR3 spans 15 residues. CDR1 and CDR2 (germline): PRHDT, FYEKMQ (reference sequence). The V gene end was trimmed by 3 bases and the J gene end by 2 bases; junction bases not matched to a gene: 2. The CDR3 region is CASSLRTGAYNEQFF. CDR3 nucleotides: TGTGCCAGCAGCTTGCGGACAGGGGCCTACAATGAGCAGTTCTTC.

In this sample, this clonotype turned up many times. The chain carries TRBV14 and TRBJ2-2, with D hard to call. Germline CDR1 is SGHDN and CDR2 is FVKESK. The V end was cut by 2 bases, the J end by 0 bases, with 7 bases between. This CDR3 is 15 amino acids long. The CDR3: CASSQRPPNTGELFF. The CDR3 bases are TGTGCCAGCAGCCAACGGCCACCGAACACCGGGGAGCTGTTTTTT. Full variable domain (missing parts from reference TRBV14 and TRBJ2-2): EAGVTQFPSHSVIEKGQTVTLRCDPISGHDNLYWYRRVMGKEIKFLLHFVKESKQDESGMPNNRFLAERTGGTYSTLKVQPAELEDSGVYFCASSQRPPNTGELFFGEGSRLTVL.

This clonotype was counted many times. The V gene is TRBV7-3, the J gene TRBJ2-1, with 11 bases fitting TRBD2. Germline V gene sequence: CDR1 SGHTA, CDR2 FQGTGA. V lost 6 bases, J lost 4 bases, and 5 bases stayed unmatched. The CDR3 totals 15 residues. The CDR3, as DNA: TGTGCCAGCAGTCCGGGACTAGCGGCATACAATGAGCAGTTCTTC. It specifies CASSPGLAAYNEQFF.

Many counts were recorded for this clonotype. A read error may produce the germline difference seen at one junction end. The chain couples TRBV6-2 or TRBV6-3 to TRBJ2-3; D gene unclear. The germline V gene encodes CDR1 MNHEY and CDR2 SVGEGT. This CDR3 comprises 13 residues. In nucleotides, the CDR3 is TGTGCCACCAGTTCAGGTAGCACAGATACGCAGTATTTT. Protein sequence: CATSSGSTDTQYF.

The sample holds many counts of this clonotype. This chain joins TRBV5-1 and TRBJ2-1; D ambiguous. V lost 0 bases and J lost 4, with 5 bases in between. CDR3 length: 13 amino acids. CDR1 and CDR2 from the germline V gene are SGHRS and YFSETQ. The CDR3 reads CASSLDGYNEQFF. The CDR3 DNA is TGCGCCAGCAGCTTGGACGGGTACAATGAGCAGTTCTTC.

At least ten counts were recorded for this clonotype. The genes are TRBV5-5 and TRBJ2-1; 8 positions match TRBD2. CDR3 length: 16 amino acids. The trim removed 4 bases at V and 9 bases at J, leaving 15 bases unmatched. Germline values: CDR1 SGHKS, CDR2 YYEKEE (reference sequence). The DNA of the CDR3 is TGTGCCAGCAGCCACCCGGCGGGAGGCTCCCTAGGTGAGCAGTTCTTC. Translated: CASSHPAGGSLGEQFF.

This rearrangement joins TRBV11-1 to TRBJ1-3; D ambiguous. The CDR3 sequence is 14 residues long. The germline gives CDR1 SGHAT, CDR2 FQDESV (reference sequence). Between the trimmed V and J ends, which lost 7 bases and 0 bases, there was a span of 10 bases. In DNA form, the CDR3 reads TGTGCCAGCAAAGGACTCTACTCTGGAAACACCATATATTTT. Its translation is CASKGLYSGNTIYF.

This clonotype was observed many times. This chain connects TRBV10-1 to TRBJ2-3, with 10 bases identical to TRBD1. This CDR3 is built from 16 residues. The V gene end was trimmed by 3 bases and the J gene end by 1 base; junction bases not matched to a gene: 4. CDR1 WNHNN and CDR2 SYGVQD come from the germline V gene (reference sequence). The CDR3 loop reads CASSDGGTGGTDTQYF. CDR3 DNA sequence: TGCGCCAGCAGTGACGGTGGGACAGGGGGCACAGATACGCAGTATTTT.

The gene calls are TRBV10-1 and TRBJ1-1, with D maybe TRBD1 (6 bases). Germline V CDR1 and CDR2: WNHNN, SYGVQD (reference sequence). V was trimmed by 3 bases and J by 1 base, leaving 12 bases between them. The CDR3 length is 15 residues. The CDR3 here is CASSDSGRGNTEAFF. The CDR3 coding sequence is TGCGCCAGCAGTGATAGCGGCAGGGGGAACACTGAAGCTTTCTTT.

This clonotype was observed a few times. V usage is TRBV7-2 and J usage is TRBJ2-5; no definite D call. Trimming left V 5 bases short and J 2 bases short, with 15 bases between. The CDR3 sequence is 15 residues long. Germline lookup yields CDR1 SGHTA and CDR2 FQGNSA. In nucleotides, the CDR3 is TGTGCCAGCAGCCCATCCCTAGGCAGGCAAGAGACCCAGTACTTC. Translated, it gives CASSPSLGRQETQYF.

The genes are TRBV7-2 and TRBJ1-1; D is unresolved. Trimming removed 5 bases at V and 8 bases at J, with 12 bases between. The CDR3 length is 12 residues. Germline values: CDR1 SGHTA, CDR2 FQGNSA. CDR3 sequence reads: CASSPSGPEAFF. CDR3 coding DNA: TGTGCCAGCAGCCCCTCTGGGCCCGAAGCTTTCTTT.

This clonotype was seen only a few times. The chain has TRBV7-3 and TRBJ2-5, with no clear D. The V gene's germline CDR1 is SGHTA and CDR2 FQGTGA. Trimming stripped 1 base from V and 4 bases from J, with 16 bases between. CDR3 size: 16 residues. The CDR3 DNA reads TGTGCCAGCAGCTTAAACCTCGGCCCCGGTGGAGAGACCCAGTACTTC. It translates to CASSLNLGPGGETQYF.

This clonotype was found a few times. This rearrangement joins TRBV5-4 to TRBJ2-3, with 7 bases lining up with TRBD2. The ends lost 10 bases at V and 0 bases at J; junction bases unmatched: 11. The CDR3 extends over 15 amino acids. Germline CDR1 SGHNT, CDR2 YYREEE (reference sequence). This chain's CDR3 is CALGGGGHSTDTQYF. For the CDR3, the DNA is TGTGCCTTAGGTGGCGGGGGTCACAGCACAGATACGCAGTATTTT. The full variable domain, rest sourced from reference TRBV5-4 and TRBJ2-3, is ETGVTQSPTHLIKTRGQQVTLRCSSQSGHNTVSWYQQALGQGPQFIFQYYREEENGRGNFPPRFSGLQFPNYSSELNVNALELDDSALYLCALGGGGHSTDTQYFGPGTRLTVL.

The chain uses TRBV11-2 and TRBJ2-7, with D perhaps TRBD2 (5 bases). Trimming removed 8 bases at V and 1 base at J, with 18 bases between. This CDR3 has 15 residues. Germline lookup yields CDR1 SGHAT and CDR2 FQNNGV. CDR3: CASGRVGVGSYEQYF. In DNA, the CDR3 is TGTGCCAGCGGGAGAGTTGGCGTGGGATCCTACGAGCAGTACTTC.

This clonotype was seen repeatedly, ten times or more. The V gene is TRBV20-1, the J gene TRBJ2-1, with 7 bases aligning to TRBD1. Trimming at V came to 5 bases and at J to 6 bases, leaving 16 bases not matched to a gene. The CDR3 contains 16 residues. From germline, CDR1 is DFQATT and CDR2 SNEGSKA (reference sequence). DNA of the CDR3: TGCAGTGCTCTTGCCGTGGTGAGACAGGGACGCAATGAGCAGTTCTTC. Amino acid sequence: CSALAVVRQGRNEQFF.

This clonotype has a count of ten or more. The V gene is TRBV7-9, the J gene TRBJ1-1; no clear D. V was clipped by 1 base and J by 7 bases, with 10 bases between them. The germline CDR1 and CDR2 sequences are SEHNR and FQNEAQ (reference sequence). There are 13 residues in the CDR3. The CDR3 spells CASSLVQDNEAFF. The CDR3 nucleotides are TGTGCCAGCAGCTTAGTTCAAGATAATGAAGCTTTCTTT.